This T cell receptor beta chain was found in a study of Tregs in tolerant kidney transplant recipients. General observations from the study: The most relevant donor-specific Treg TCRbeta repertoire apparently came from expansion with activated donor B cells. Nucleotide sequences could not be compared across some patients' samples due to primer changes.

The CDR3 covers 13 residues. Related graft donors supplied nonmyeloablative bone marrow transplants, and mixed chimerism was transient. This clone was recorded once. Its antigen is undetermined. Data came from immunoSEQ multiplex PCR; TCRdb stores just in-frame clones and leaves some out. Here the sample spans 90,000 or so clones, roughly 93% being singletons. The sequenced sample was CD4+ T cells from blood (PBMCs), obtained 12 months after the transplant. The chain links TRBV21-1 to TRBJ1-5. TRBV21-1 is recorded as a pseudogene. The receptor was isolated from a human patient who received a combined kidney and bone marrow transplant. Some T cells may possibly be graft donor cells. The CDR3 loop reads CASYGQRNQPQHF. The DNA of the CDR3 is TGTGCCAGCTATGGGCAGCGGAATCAGCCCCAGCATTTT.